These 11 T cell receptor beta chains came from one sample sequenced in a study of T cell responses to AZD1222 COVID-19 vaccine. Here immunoSEQ multiplex PCR was the method, and the copy in TCRdb shows in-frame clones only, minus some. The sample records approximately 130,000 clones, 93% being singletons. The sequences come from peripheral blood, collected on day 0 of AZD1222 vaccination. These TCRs come from an adult in good health.

A single count supports this clone. V usage is TRBV3-1 (or the pseudogene TRBV3-2) and J usage is TRBJ1-2; 10 positions match TRBD1. V shed 1 base and J 6 bases; nucleotides not matched to a gene: 23. The CDR3 totals 21 residues. Germline assignment: CDR1 LGHDT and CDR2 YNNKEL (reference sequence). This CDR3 is CASSQGFLDWDRGSPRDGYTF. In nucleotides, the CDR3 is TGTGCCAGCAGCCAAGGATTTTTAGATTGGGACAGGGGTTCTCCTCGAGATGGCTACACCTTC.

This sequence joins TRBV3-1 (or the pseudogene TRBV3-2) and TRBJ1-3, with TRBD1 matching 7 bases. CDR3 length: 16 amino acids. Germline V gene data show CDR1 as LGHDT and CDR2 as YNNKEL (reference sequence). V was pared by 5 bases and J by 4 bases, with 11 bases of the junction left unmatched. CDR3 sequence (DNA): TGTGCCAGCAGCTACAATACAGGGGTTGGCGGAAACACCATATATTTT. Residues: CASSYNTGVGGNTIYF.

This chain joins TRBV10-3 and TRBJ2-7; tentative D call: TRBD2 (5 bases). The CDR3 contains 14 residues. Trimming removed 0 bases from V and 5 bases from J, with 11 bases in between. The V gene's germline CDR1 is ENHRY and CDR2 SYGVKD. CDR3 loop: CAISESGVYNEQYF. Written as DNA, the CDR3 is TGTGCCATCAGTGAGTCGGGAGTTTACAACGAGCAGTACTTC.

The chain recombines TRBV5-1 with TRBJ2-7; 8 positions match TRBD1. Germline V gives CDR1 SGHRS, CDR2 YFSETQ. The CDR3 runs 15 residues. V shed 0 bases, J shed 3 bases, and the junction held 5 bases outside the gene matches. Written as DNA, the CDR3 is TGCGCCAGCAGCTTGGATGGACAGGGATACTACGAGCAGTACTTC. As protein: CASSLDGQGYYEQYF.

This sequence joins TRBV19 and TRBJ2-1; 7 nucleotides line up with TRBD1. With 6 bases clipped from V and 13 bases from J, the junction kept 9 bases outside the gene matches. CDR3 length: 12 residues. In germline, CDR1 is LNHDA, CDR2 SQIVND (reference sequence). The CDR3 spells CASSRTGLLQFF. CDR3 nucleotides: TGTGCCAGTAGCCGGACAGGCCTCCTTCAGTTCTTC.

The chain uses TRBV21-1 and TRBJ2-7; the D call in the table, TRBD1, was not verified against the DNA. TRBV21-1 is a recognized pseudogene. The CDR3 is made up of 15 amino acids. The CDR3 loop reads CASSSTGRGSYEQYF. CDR3 DNA sequence: TGTGCCAGCAGCTCGACGGGCAGGGGGTCCTACGAGCAGTACTTC.

V is TRBV6-5 and J is TRBJ1-5; unclear D gene. The V gene lost 0 bases and the J gene lost 12 bases, with 12 bases spanning the gap. The CDR3 has 13 residues. Per germline, CDR1 MNHEY and CDR2 SVGAGI. CDR3 nucleotide sequence: TGTGCCAGCAGTTACTCGATTGGAGATCTCCAGCATTTT. Its protein is CASSYSIGDLQHF.

The chain links TRBV6-6 to TRBJ2-5; TRBD1 is a possible D gene (5 bases). The germline V gene encodes CDR1 MNHNY and CDR2 SVGAGI (reference sequence). Trimming pared 5 bases from V and 4 bases from J, leaving 11 bases between. The CDR3 extends over 13 amino acids. This CDR3 reads CASSTRAGETQYF. The DNA of the CDR3 is TGTGCCAGCAGTACCAGGGCTGGAGAGACCCAGTACTTC.

The V and J genes are TRBV10-3 and TRBJ1-1; perhaps TRBD1 as D (5 bases). With 0 bases removed from V and 7 bases from J, the gap between germline ends came to 12 bases. There are 14 residues in the CDR3. Germline V gene sequence: CDR1 ENHRY, CDR2 SYGVKD. The CDR3 is CAISESGQPLEAFF. The CDR3 bases are TGTGCCATCAGTGAGTCGGGGCAGCCACTTGAAGCTTTCTTT.

This chain connects TRBV10-3 to TRBJ1-1; 8 nucleotides match TRBD1. V shed 6 bases and J 3 bases; nucleotides not matched to a gene: 3. Germline CDR1 reads ENHRY; CDR2 reads SYGVKD. This CDR3 spans 13 amino acids. The CDR3 reads CAIRLGQDTEAFF. The CDR3 coding sequence is TGTGCCATCAGGCTGGGACAGGACACTGAAGCTTTCTTT.

This sequence joins TRBV7-8 and TRBJ2-7, with a weak D call TRBD1 (5 bases). The germline CDR1 and CDR2 sequences are SGHVS and FQNEAQ. The CDR3 sequence is 15 residues long. V lost 2 bases and J lost 4, with 15 bases in between. CDR3 DNA: TGTGCCAGCAGCTTACTACCCTCAGGGTCTTACGAGCAGTACTTC. It codes for CASSLLPSGSYEQYF.